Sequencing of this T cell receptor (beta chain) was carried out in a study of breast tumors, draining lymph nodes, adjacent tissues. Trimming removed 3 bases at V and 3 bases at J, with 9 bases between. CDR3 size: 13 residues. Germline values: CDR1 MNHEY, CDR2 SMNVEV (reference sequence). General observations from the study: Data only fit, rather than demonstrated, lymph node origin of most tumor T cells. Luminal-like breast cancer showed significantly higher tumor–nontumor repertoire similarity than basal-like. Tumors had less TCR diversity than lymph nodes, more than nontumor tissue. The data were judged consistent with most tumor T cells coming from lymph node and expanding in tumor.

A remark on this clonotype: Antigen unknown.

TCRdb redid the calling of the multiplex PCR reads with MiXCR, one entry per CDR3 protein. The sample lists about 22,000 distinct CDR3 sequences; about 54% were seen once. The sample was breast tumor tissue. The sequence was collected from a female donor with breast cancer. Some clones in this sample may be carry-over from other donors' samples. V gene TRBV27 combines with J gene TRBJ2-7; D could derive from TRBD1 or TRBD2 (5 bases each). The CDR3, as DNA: TGTGCCAGCAGTTTCGGGGCGGGCTACGAGCAGTACTTC. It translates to CASSFGAGYEQYF.